This T cell receptor (beta chain) was identified during a study of T cells in localized non-small cell lung cancer. Profiling relied on immunoSEQ multiplex PCR, and the TCRdb table lists in-frame clones only, not all of them. This table has 48,000 or so clones, about nine tenths appearing once. This TCR was sampled from a male donor aged 60 or over with stage III squamous cell lung carcinoma. The sample in question was peripheral blood, obtained before any cancer treatment.

The CDR3 here is CASSLSGPPHYGYTF. The DNA of the CDR3 is TGTGCCAGCAGCTTGAGCGGACCGCCACACTATGGCTACACCTTC. This chain connects TRBV5-6 to TRBJ1-2; D unresolved. This CDR3 region has 15 residues. V lost 1 base, J lost 3 bases, and 13 bases lay in between. The germline V gene encodes CDR1 SGHDT and CDR2 YYEEEE.